The 17 T cell receptor beta chains presented below share a single source sample, sequenced in a study of persistence of HIV-infected CD4 T cells. This was the immunoSEQ version 4 assay in survey mode. The protocol was immunoSEQ multiplex PCR, while the TCRdb copy is restricted to in-frame clones and leaves out a portion. Of roughly 34,000 clones in the sample, about 81% were seen once. The antigens these receptors bind are not known. Lysates of CMV-infected fibroblasts at 9 to 10 ug/mL stimulated these cells. Memory cells lacking CD40L and CD69 with high CD45RO were sorted. This specimen was CD4+ T cells sorted from PBMCs after approximately 19-hour stimulation, taken from a patient who received antiretroviral therapy. Receptors originate from an adult woman with HIV who was CMV-seropositive.

CDR3 sequence (DNA): TGTGCCAGCAGCTTTGGCATAGGGACTGAAGCTTTCTTT. Amino acid sequence: CASSFGIGTEAFF. The chain combines TRBV7-9 with TRBJ1-1; D gene uncertain. There are 13 residues in the CDR3. CDR1 is SEHNR, CDR2 FQNEAQ, per germline (reference sequence). V was pared by 3 bases and J by 5 bases, with 10 bases between.

This chain links TRBV6-6 with TRBJ2-5, with D tentatively TRBD1 (6 bases). The V and J ends lost 4 bases and 1 base respectively, with 16 bases between them. Germline assignment: CDR1 MNHNY and CDR2 SVGAGI (reference sequence). The CDR3 runs to 16 residues. CDR3 bases: TGTGCCAGCAGTTTCACAGGGAGAGGGGTCCAAGAGACCCAGTACTTC. It specifies CASSFTGRGVQETQYF.

J is TRBJ1-4 and V is TRBV3-1 (or the pseudogene TRBV3-2); tentatively, D is TRBD1 (6 bases). The V gene lost 6 bases and the J gene lost 3 bases, with 14 bases spanning the gap. Germline V gene data show CDR1 as LGHDT and CDR2 as YNNKEL (reference sequence). CDR3 length: 15 residues. CDR3 sequence reads: CASRARGPANEKLFF. The CDR3 region has the DNA TGTGCCAGCAGGGCCAGGGGTCCGGCTAATGAAAAACTGTTTTTT.

The chain is built from TRBV7-2 and TRBJ1-5; D is undetermined. V was cut by 5 bases and J by 6 bases, with 11 bases left in between. The V gene's germline CDR1 is SGHTA and CDR2 FQGNSA. There are 13 residues in the CDR3. The CDR3, as DNA: TGTGCCAGCAGCCTCGACTCACGTCAGCCCCAGCATTTT. Translation: CASSLDSRQPQHF.

This rearrangement joins TRBV18 to TRBJ1-1; no reliable D call. V gave up 6 bases and J gave up 3 bases, with 14 bases separating them. The length of the CDR3 is 14 residues. Germline V gives CDR1 KGHSH, CDR2 LQKENI. The CDR3 sequence: CASSRKDRDTEAFF. As DNA, the CDR3 is TGTGCCAGCTCGCGTAAGGATAGGGACACTGAAGCTTTCTTT. Full variable domain (remainder filled in from reference TRBV18 and TRBJ1-1): NAGVMQNPRHLVRRRGQEARLRCSPMKGHSHVYWYRQLPEEGLKFMVYLQKENIIDESGMPKERFSAEFPKEGPSILRIQQVVRGDSAAYFCASSRKDRDTEAFFGQGTRLTVV.

The chain combines TRBV4-3 with TRBJ2-1, with a tentative D call TRBD2 (5 bases). Germline lookup yields CDR1 LGHNA and CDR2 YSLEER. The CDR3 extends over 16 amino acids. The V end was cut by 0 bases, the J end by 4 bases, with 13 bases between. The CDR3 bases are TGCGCCAGCAGCCAAGAAGGACTCCCAACGTACAATGAGCAGTTCTTC. Protein product: CASSQEGLPTYNEQFF.

This chain uses TRBV5-4 with TRBJ2-2; maybe TRBD1 (6 bases). From germline, CDR1 is SGHNT and CDR2 YYREEE (reference sequence). The CDR3 covers 16 residues. V was trimmed by 4 bases and J by 1 base, leaving 14 bases between them. The CDR3 DNA reads TGTGCCAGCAGCCCGGCCGGGACACAGAACACCGGGGAGCTGTTTTTT. Its translation: CASSPAGTQNTGELFF.

The V and J genes are TRBV4-3 and TRBJ2-7; 7 bases line up with TRBD2. Germline values: CDR1 LGHNA, CDR2 YSLEER. The J segment lost 3 bases and the V segment lost 3 bases, leaving 8 bases of the junction unmatched. The CDR3 covers 15 residues. The CDR3, as DNA: TGCGCCAGCAGCCAGCTGGTGGGAGGGGACTACGAGCAGTACTTC. This codes for CASSQLVGGDYEQYF.

This clone was detected only a few times. In nucleotides, the CDR3 is TGTGCCAGCAGGGAACTAAGCGGGGACGATACGCAGTATTTT. Translation gives CASRELSGDDTQYF. This chain links TRBV11-3 with TRBJ2-3; 7 nucleotides match TRBD2. J gave up 6 bases and V 6 bases, and 9 bases lay outside the gene matches. The CDR3 contains 14 residues. Germline lookup yields CDR1 SGHNT and CDR2 YENEEA. Supplemented by reference TRBV11-3 and TRBJ2-3, the full variable domain reads EAGVVQSPRYKIIEKKQPVAFWCNPISGHNTLYWYLQNLGQGPELLIRYENEEAVDDSQLPKDRFSAERLKGVDSTLKIQPAELGDSAVYLCASRELSGDDTQYFGPGTRLTVL.

CDR3 nucleotides: TGTGCCAGCAGCTTACGGACGGAGAATTCACCCCTCCACTTT. This gives the protein CASSLRTENSPLHF. This chain connects TRBV3-1 (or the pseudogene TRBV3-2) to TRBJ1-6, with D unresolved. The CDR3 totals 14 residues. The V gene's germline CDR1 is LGHDT and CDR2 YNNKEL (reference sequence). With 5 bases removed from V and 7 bases from J, the gap between germline ends came to 12 bases.

The V call is TRBV7-9, the J call TRBJ1-5; the D gene is possibly TRBD1 (6 bases). Germline V CDR1 and CDR2: SEHNR, FQNEAQ (reference sequence). V gave up 5 bases and J gave up 2 bases, with 13 bases separating them. The CDR3 runs to 15 residues. CDR3 in amino acids: CASSPQGDGNQPQHF. The CDR3 bases are TGTGCCAGCAGCCCACAGGGTGATGGCAATCAGCCCCAGCATTTT. Together with reference TRBV7-9 and TRBJ1-5, the CDR3 gives the full variable domain: DTGVSQNPRHKITKRGQNVTFRCDPISEHNRLYWYRQTLGQGPEFLTYFQNEAQLEKSRLLSDRFSAERPKGSFSTLEIQRTEQGDSAMYLCASSPQGDGNQPQHFGDGTRLSIL.

This chain uses TRBV11-3 with TRBJ2-3; 9 nucleotides agree with TRBD2. The V segment lost 1 base and the J segment 3 bases; nucleotides outside the gene matches: 11. From germline, CDR1 is SGHNT and CDR2 YENEEA. The CDR3 is 18 residues long. The CDR3 DNA reads TGTGCCAGCAGCTTAGGATTTGGCCTAGCGGGAAGAACAGATACGCAGTATTTT. Its protein is CASSLGFGLAGRTDTQYF.

The chain uses TRBV6-2 or TRBV6-3 and TRBJ1-1, with TRBD1 matching over 7 bases. V gave up 5 bases and J gave up 6 bases; unmatched junction bases: 12. The CDR3 is 15 residues long. The germline V gene encodes CDR1 MNHEY and CDR2 SVGEGT. DNA of the CDR3: TGTGCCAGCAGTACAGAAGAGGGGACAGTCGCTGAAGCTTTCTTT. This encodes CASSTEEGTVAEAFF.

This clone was seen more than once but under ten times. The rearrangement links TRBV6-5 to TRBJ1-5; tentative D call: TRBD1 (6 bases). Between the trimmed V and J ends, which lost 7 bases and 6 bases, there was a span of 13 bases. Per germline, CDR1 MNHEY and CDR2 SVGAGI. CDR3 length equals 13 residues. The CDR3 bases are TGTGCCAGCACAAGACAGGTGGGTCAGCCCCAGCATTTT. Its protein is CASTRQVGQPQHF.

The V gene is TRBV3-1 (or the pseudogene TRBV3-2), the J gene TRBJ2-7, with D unclear. The germline V and J ends were trimmed by 1 base and 2 bases, with 3 bases remaining between them. The CDR3 is 12 amino acids. The germline CDR1 and CDR2 sequences are LGHDT and YNNKEL (reference sequence). CDR3 sequence reads: CASSQATYEQYF. The CDR3 region has the DNA TGTGCCAGCAGCCAAGCCACCTACGAGCAGTACTTC.

The rearrangement links TRBV5-5 to TRBJ1-2; TRBD1 matches at 8 bases. The germline gives CDR1 SGHKS, CDR2 YYEKEE (reference sequence). This CDR3 is 14 amino acids long. J was trimmed by 4 bases and V by 4 bases; bases with no gene match: 6. CDR3 in DNA: TGTGCCAGCAGCACGGACAGGGACGGCTATGGCTACACCTTC. This gives the protein CASSTDRDGYGYTF.

The chain has TRBV23-1 and TRBJ1-5; 8 bases fit TRBD1. Being an ORF, TRBV23-1 has a function that is uncertain. V lost 0 bases and J lost 7; bases outside the gene matches: 8. CDR3 length: 16 amino acids. The CDR3 nucleotides are TGCGCCAGCAGTCAATCAGCGGGACAGGTGTACCAGCCCCAGCATTTT. Protein: CASSQSAGQVYQPQHF.